Sequencing of this T cell receptor (beta chain) was carried out in a study of T-cell reconstitution after alpha-beta-depleted transplantation in children listed by TCRdb under 2016. Background on the whole study: T-cell immune reconstitution after TCRalphabeta/CD19-depleted allogeneic hematopoietic cell transplantation in children was quantitatively tracked in the study by means of TCR repertoire profiling.

This clonotype was seen ten or more times. The clone's antigen remains unknown. There are no base qualities to consult, and no much larger clone falls within one base. Library creation used PCR. Instrument used: Illumina HiSeq 2500. TCR libraries were prepared with molecular barcoding, using unique molecular identifiers to normalize TCRbeta repertoire quantification. The raw public data were reprocessed by TCRdb itself: fastp quality trimming at Q25, MiXCR clonotype calling, in-frame beta chains only. Identical CDR3 proteins give one entry, which carries the most common genes and DNA. The table for this sample lists fewer than 95,000 distinct CDR3 sequences; less than 15% of them were counted only once. The ten largest account for roughly 14% of the sample. This receptor was obtained from a human donor who donated a stem cell graft to a child with inherited bone marrow failure. Material: PBMCs from the stem cell graft donor, obtained from the stem cell graft.

In nucleotides, the sequence is TGCAGTGCTAGAGATCCCCAACGCGGACAGAACACCGGGGAGCTGTTTTTT. The resulting protein is CSARDPQRGQNTGELFF. This receptor chain uses TRBV20-1 and TRBJ2-2; matching of 5 bases hints at TRBD1 as the D gene. CDR1 and CDR2 were assigned from the germline V gene (reference sequence) as DFQATT and SNEGSKA. V is pared back by 0 bases and J by 1 base, with 15 bases lying between the germline termini. Inclusive of the bounding cysteine and phenylalanine, the CDR3 is 17 residues long. Of all the DNA, just the CDR3 is kept, 51 bases in frame from base 1.